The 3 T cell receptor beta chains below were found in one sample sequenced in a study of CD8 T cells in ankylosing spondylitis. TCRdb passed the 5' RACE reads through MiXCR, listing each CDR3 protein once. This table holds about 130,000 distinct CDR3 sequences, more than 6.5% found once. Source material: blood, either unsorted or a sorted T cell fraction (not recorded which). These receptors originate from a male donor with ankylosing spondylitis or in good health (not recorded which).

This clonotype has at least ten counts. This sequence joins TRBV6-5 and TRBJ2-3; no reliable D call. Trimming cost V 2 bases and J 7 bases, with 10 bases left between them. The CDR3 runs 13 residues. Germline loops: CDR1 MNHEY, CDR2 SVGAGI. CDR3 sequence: CASSYPETNTQYF. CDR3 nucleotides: TGTGCCAGCAGTTACCCTGAAACGAATACGCAGTATTTT.

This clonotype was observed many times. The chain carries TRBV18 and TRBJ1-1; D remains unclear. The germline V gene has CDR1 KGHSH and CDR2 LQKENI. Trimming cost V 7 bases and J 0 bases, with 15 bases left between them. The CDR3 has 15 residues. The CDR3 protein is CASLPPGQLNTEAFF. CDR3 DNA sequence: TGTGCCAGCTTGCCCCCCGGGCAGTTGAACACTGAAGCTTTCTTT.

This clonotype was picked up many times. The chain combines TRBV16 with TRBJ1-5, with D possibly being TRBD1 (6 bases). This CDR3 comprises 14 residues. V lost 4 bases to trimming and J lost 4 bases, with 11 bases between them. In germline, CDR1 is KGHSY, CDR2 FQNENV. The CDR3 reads CASSPQGTNQPQHF. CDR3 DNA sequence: TGTGCCAGCAGCCCTCAGGGGACAAATCAGCCCCAGCATTTT.